The clone carrying this T cell receptor (beta chain) was found many times. Via MiXCR, TCRdb re-called the 5' RACE reads, giving one row per CDR3 protein. The profile shows tens of thousands of distinct CDR3 sequences, about 3.7% of them singletons. The data are from a study of neurological immune-mediated disorders. Germline trimming cut 6 bases from V and 6 bases from J; bases unmatched to any gene: 6. The CDR3 is 13 residues long. The germline V gene encodes CDR1 KGHDR and CDR2 SFDVKD. The origin of this receptor is a man in his 60s with multiple sclerosis. The chain uses TRBV24-1 and TRBJ2-7; 8 bases line up with TRBD1. The sequenced sample consisted of PBMCs. The CDR3 region is CATSQGAVSEQYF. The CDR3 bases are TGTGCCACCAGTCAGGGGGCGGTCTCCGAGCAGTACTTC.